This T cell receptor (beta chain) was recorded in a study of technical replicates of blood from a handful of donors. The protocol was immunoSEQ multiplex PCR, while the TCRdb copy is restricted to in-frame clones and leaves out a portion. The sample lists about 12,000 clones; about 95% were seen once. Germline CDR1 is SEHNR and CDR2 is FQNEAQ (reference sequence). Trimming took off 1 base at V and 4 bases at J, with 13 bases between the two ends. This CDR3 has 15 amino acids. V is TRBV7-9 and J is TRBJ1-2, with D perhaps TRBD1 (6 bases). The sequence derives from a human donor in good health. Sequenced input: PBMCs. The CDR3 coding sequence is TGTGCCAGCAGCTTAGTGGGGGCAGCCGGCTATGGCTACACCTTC. It encodes CASSLVGAAGYGYTF.